A selection of T cell receptor beta chains follows, all from one sample in a study of response to subunit inactivated influenza vaccine. TCRdb recomputed calls from the RT-PCR reads with MiXCR, one row per CDR3 protein. The sample has about 520,000 distinct CDR3 sequences, more than 7% seen once. The sequenced sample was PBMCs from blood, obtained less than 30 months after vaccination. All receptors come from a man in his fifties or sixties who received an inactivated influenza vaccine. Both conserved end residues are part of each CDR3. A D gene is named only where the DNA matches it firmly. Clone size is stated in some rows and not others, as once, few, many or a class when expanded.

TRBV7-2	few	TRBD1	TRBJ2-7	TGTGCCAGCAGCTTTGGGACAGTGGCGTCCTACGAGCAGTACTTC	CASSFGTVASYEQYF
TRBV20-1	few	TRBD1	TRBJ1-1	TGCAGTGCCCCTAGACAGGGGGCGAACACTGAAGCTTTCTTT	CSAPRQGANTEAFF
TRBV5-1	many	TRBD2	TRBJ2-1	TGCGCCAGCAGCCCCCGACTAGCGGGAGGGTACGATGAGCAGTTCTTC	CASSPRLAGGYDEQFF
TRBV5-1	few	-	TRBJ2-3	TGCGCCAGCAGCCACGGAGGACTGGTTGGTGGTGATACGCAGTATTTT	CASSHGGLVGGDTQYF
TRBV6-5	-	-	TRBJ1-2	TGTGCCAGCAGTTACTCCGCAGACATTAACTATGGCTACACCTTC	CASSYSADINYGYTF
TRBV20-1	many	-	TRBJ2-7	TGCAGTGCAGGGGACGGTTCCTACGAGCAGTACTTC	CSAGDGSYEQYF
TRBV4-2	many	-	TRBJ2-4	TGTGCCAGCAGCCAATCTGCAATGAGGTCGGAGGGGGCCCGCATTCAGTACTTC	CASSQSAMRSEGARIQYF
TRBV6-5	few	-	TRBJ2-3	TGTGCCAGCAGACCTAACACAGATACGCAGTATTTT	CASRPNTDTQYF
TRBV12-3/TRBV12-4	few	TRBD2	TRBJ2-7	TGTGCCAGCAGTCATGGGACTAGCGGCGAGCAGTACTTC	CASSHGTSGEQYF
TRBV14	few	-	TRBJ2-7	TGTGCCAGCAGCCAAGACGAGGGTCGCGAGCAGTACTTC	CASSQDEGREQYF
TRBV7-2	-	-	TRBJ2-2	TGTGCCAGCAGCCCCAGGGTGCCCGGGGAGCTGTTTTTT	CASSPRVPGELFF
TRBV20-1	few	TRBD2	TRBJ2-1	TGCAGTGCTAGAGGCGCGGGACTAGCCGATTCCCCCTACAATGAGCAGTTCTTC	CSARGAGLADSPYNEQFF
TRBV12-3/TRBV12-4	many	TRBD1	TRBJ2-1	TGTGCCAGCAGCACGACAGGGGGTGAGCAGTTCTTC	CASSTTGGEQFF
TRBV7-2	-	TRBD1	TRBJ2-2	TGTGCCAGCACTAGGACAGGGAGAACCGGGGAGCTGTTTTTT	CASTRTGRTGELFF
TRBV10-3	many	TRBD1	TRBJ2-2	TGTGCCATCAGCCCGGGACAGGGTAACACCGGGGAGCTGTTTTTT	CAISPGQGNTGELFF
TRBV24-1	few	-	TRBJ2-1	TGTGCCACCAGTGATTTCGGCAAGAGCTCCTACAATGAGCAGTTCTTC	CATSDFGKSSYNEQFF
TRBV12-3/TRBV12-4	many	TRBD1	TRBJ2-7	TGTGCCAGCAGCCGATTCGGGACAGGGGCCTACGAGCAGTACTTC	CASSRFGTGAYEQYF
TRBV9	-	TRBD1	TRBJ2-2	TGTGCCAGCAGCGTAGCTAGTCCAGGACAGGGGGCCCGGGAGCTGTTTTTT	CASSVASPGQGARELFF
TRBV29-1	many	-	TRBJ2-5	TGCAGCGTTGAAGATAGCTCCGGGGGAATGGCACAGTACTTC	CSVEDSSGGMAQYF
TRBV15	few	-	TRBJ2-1	TGTGCCACCAGCAGAGATATTTTAGGGAATGAGCAGTTCTTC	CATSRDILGNEQFF
TRBV12-3/TRBV12-4	-	TRBD1	TRBJ1-5	TGTGCCACCAATACAGGGGGCAATCAGCCCCAGCATTTT	CATNTGGNQPQHF
TRBV29-1	few	TRBD2	TRBJ2-7	TGCAGCGTTGCCCTCCGCGGGACCCGGGGCGGGAGCCCCTATCCAACCTACGAGCAGTACTTC	CSVALRGTRGGSPYPTYEQYF
TRBV20-1	few	TRBD1	TRBJ1-3	TGCAGTGCCCAACGACAGGGGAGCTCTGGAAACACCATATATTTT	CSAQRQGSSGNTIYF
TRBV4-1	few	TRBD1	TRBJ2-5	TGCGCCAGCAGCCAACCCCTTGGGACAGGGGTATCGAAGGAGACCCAGTACTTC	CASSQPLGTGVSKETQYF
TRBV20-1	-	TRBD1	TRBJ1-2	TGCAGTGCTAGAAGGACAGGGAACTATGGCTACACCTTC	CSARRTGNYGYTF
TRBV29-1	many	-	TRBJ2-1	TGCAGCGTCGTTCCGGGGTACAATGAGCAGTTCTTC	CSVVPGYNEQFF
TRBV4-2	many	TRBD1	TRBJ2-7	TGTGCCAGCAGCCAAGGGGACAGGGATGCCTACGAGCAGTACTTC	CASSQGDRDAYEQYF
TRBV7-2	-	-	TRBJ2-7	TGTGCCAGCAGCTTAGCTGTTAGCGGTACCTACGAGCAGTACTTC	CASSLAVSGTYEQYF
TRBV19	-	TRBD1	TRBJ1-5	TGTGCCAGCCGAACTACAGGGGGAAGGAATCAGCCCCAGCATTTT	CASRTTGGRNQPQHF
TRBV5-8	-	TRBD1	TRBJ2-7	TGTGCCAGCAGCTTGGAGTTTAGTACTACAGGGGATCTCTTC	CASSLEFSTTGDLF
TRBV7-8	-	TRBD1	TRBJ2-5	TGTGCCAGCAGCCTATGGGACAGGGCCAGCCAAGAGACCCAGTACTTC	CASSLWDRASQETQYF
TRBV6-5	few	TRBD1	TRBJ1-1	TGTGCCAGCAGTTACTCGACAGGGAGCACTGAAGCTTTCTTT	CASSYSTGSTEAFF
TRBV12-3/TRBV12-4	-	-	TRBJ2-7	TGTGCCAGCAGTTTAGGCTGGGGACGGGCCGCCTACGAGCAGTACTTC	CASSLGWGRAAYEQYF
TRBV6-1	-	TRBD2	TRBJ2-2	TGTGCCACCGCCAGAGAACTAGCGGGCGTCACCGGGGAGCTGTTTTTT	CATARELAGVTGELFF
TRBV4-1	many	-	TRBJ1-5	TGCGCCAGCAGCCTTTACAGGGAGGGCAATCAGCCCCAGCATTTT	CASSLYREGNQPQHF
TRBV3-1	-	-	TRBJ2-1	TGTGCCAGCAGCCATGGGGGCAAGGTTAGATCTCACAATGATGAGCAGTTCTTC	CASSHGGKVRSHNDEQFF
TRBV5-1	many	TRBD1	TRBJ1-5	TGCGCCAGCAGCCCCGGACAGGGTTATAGCAATCAGCCCCAGCATTTT	CASSPGQGYSNQPQHF
TRBV20-1	-	TRBD2	TRBJ2-3	TGCAGTGCTAGAGATCTACTAGCGGGAACTGATACGCAGTATTTT	CSARDLLAGTDTQYF
TRBV7-8	-	TRBD2	TRBJ2-5	TGTGCCAGCAGACGAGTTAGCGGGGGGGAGACCCAGTACTTC	CASRRVSGGETQYF
TRBV4-2	many	-	TRBJ2-7	TGTGCCAGCAGCCAAGGCGGCAGGGGGGACTACGAGCAGTACTTC	CASSQGGRGDYEQYF